A selection of T cell receptor beta chains follows, all from one sample in a study of shared clonotypes between healthy human individuals. The assay was immunoSEQ multiplex PCR, and TCRdb's table has in-frame clones only and misses some. The data show a few million clones, approximately 90% seen once. The sequenced material came from naive CD4+ T cells sorted from blood. Source of these receptors: a man aged 18 to 29 in good health. The CDR3 runs from the conserved cysteine through the conserved F or W. The order of the fields is V gene, CDR3 length, J gene, clone size, D gene, CDR3 DNA, CDR3 protein. A D gene is named only where the DNA matches it firmly. Size is stated for part of the rows, as once, few or many counts, or as a class when the clone is expanded.

>TRBV6-6|11|TRBJ2-5|NA|NA
TGTGCCAGCAGTGCTCGAGAGACCCAGTACTTC
CASSARETQYF
>TRBV7-2|14|TRBJ1-6|NA|NA
TGTGCCAGCAGTTTAGCGGGGGTAAATTCACCCCTCCACTTT
CASSLAGVNSPLHF
>TRBV7-2|16|TRBJ2-1|NA|NA
TGTGCCAGCACCCATGAGGGGACTTACGCCTACAATGAGCAGTTCTTC
CASTHEGTYAYNEQFF
>TRBV2|15|TRBJ1-2|NA|TRBD1
TGTGCCAGCCTTCTTGAGGCGGGACAGGGAAGGGGCTACACCTTC
CASLLEAGQGRGYTF
>TRBV10-3|15|TRBJ2-7|NA|NA
TGTGCCATCAGTGAGTCTGCCCTAGAGGGCTACGAGCAGTACTTC
CAISESALEGYEQYF
>TRBV5-1|16|TRBJ2-3|NA|TRBD2
TGCGCCAGCAGCCTGGGACTAGCCGTGTCCTTGGATACGCAGTATTTT
CASSLGLAVSLDTQYF
>TRBV6-5|12|TRBJ2-2|NA|NA
TGTGCCAGCAGGGGGCTCACCGGGGAGCTGTTTTTT
CASRGLTGELFF
>TRBV7-9|14|TRBJ2-7|NA|TRBD1
TGTGCCAGCAGTAACCGGGACAGGCCCTACGAGCAGTACTTC
CASSNRDRPYEQYF
>TRBV7-9|14|TRBJ1-2|NA|NA
TGTGCCAGCAGCTTCCGTGGGGCTGACTATGGCTACACCTTC
CASSFRGADYGYTF
>TRBV2|17|TRBJ2-1|NA|TRBD2
TGTGCCAGCAGTGTTACTAGCGGGGGCTTGGTTCGCAATGAGCAGTTCTTC
CASSVTSGGLVRNEQFF
>TRBV18|14|TRBJ1-5|NA|TRBD1
TGTGCCAGCTCAGAGCAGGGGGGCAATCAGCCCCAGCATTTT
CASSEQGGNQPQHF
>TRBV7-2|15|TRBJ2-7|NA|TRBD2
TGTGCCAGCAGCTTAGACCCAGCGGGAGGAAAGGAGCAGTACTTC
CASSLDPAGGKEQYF
>TRBV9|14|TRBJ2-1|once|NA
TGTGCCAGCAGCGTAGACGTAGGGGTTAGTGAGCAGTTCTTC
CASSVDVGVSEQFF
>TRBV18|17|TRBJ1-6|NA|TRBD1
TGTGCCAGCTCACCGTTGTCTCTCAGGGGGCTTAATTCACCCCTCCACTTT
CASSPLSLRGLNSPLHF
>TRBV29-1|13|TRBJ2-1|NA|TRBD1
TGCAGCTTTGACGGGACAGGTTACAATGAGCAGTTCTTC
CSFDGTGYNEQFF
>TRBV27|13|TRBJ1-1|NA|NA
TGTGCCAGCAGTTTCAGGTGGAGCACTGAAGCTTTCTTT
CASSFRWSTEAFF
>TRBV10-3|11|TRBJ1-6|few|NA
TGTGCCATCGCGGTCCCGGCTCCCCTCCACTTT
CAIAVPAPLHF
>TRBV6-5|16|TRBJ2-7|NA|NA
TGTGCCAGCAGTTACTCACCCAGCGGCAGCTCCTACGAGCAGTACTTC
CASSYSPSGSSYEQYF
>TRBV5-6|13|TRBJ1-2|NA|TRBD1
TGTGCCAGCAGCTCGGGACAGGGCTATGGCTACACCTTC
CASSSGQGYGYTF
>TRBV7-7|15|TRBJ2-5|NA|NA
TGTGCTAGCAGCTTAGGGGGGGGTGAGTGGGAGACCCAGTACTTC
CASSLGGGEWETQYF
>TRBV6-6|14|TRBJ2-7|once|NA
TGTGCCAGCAGTTACTCTGTAGGGACCAACGAGCAGTACTTC
CASSYSVGTNEQYF
>TRBV11-1|13|TRBJ1-1|NA|NA
TGTGCCAGCAGCTTAGGTACGGGCACTGAAGCTTTCTTT
CASSLGTGTEAFF
>TRBV5-1|15|TRBJ2-1|NA|TRBD1
TGCGCCAGCAGCCCGGGGACAGGGGGCGGCAATGAGCAGTTCTTC
CASSPGTGGGNEQFF